This paragraph covers one T cell receptor (beta chain) sequence. Method: immunoSEQ multiplex PCR; TCRdb's copy keeps in-frame clones and lacks some. The sample holds fewer than 700,000 clones, around 87% seen once. The sample is drawn from a study of shared T cell receptors in the human thymus. CDR1 is ENHRY, CDR2 SYGVKD, per germline. This CDR3 comprises 15 residues. V lost 0 bases, J lost 2 bases, and 11 bases lay in between. The same specimen was also included in a second study, on human thymus T cells. That source adds: Resections that were taken during corrective heart surgery supplied the thymus tissue.

The sample taken for sequencing was thymocytes. The rearrangement joins TRBV10-3 to TRBJ2-7; no firm D call. The sequence was obtained from a boy under three years old with a congenital heart defect. The CDR3 sequence is CAISESSSRTYEQYF. CDR3 nucleotide sequence: TGTGCCATCAGTGAGTCGAGTAGCCGTACCTACGAGCAGTACTTC.